A single sample gave rise to the 23 T cell receptor beta chains below, sequenced in a study of T cell responses to AZD1222 COVID-19 vaccine. TCRdb keeps only in-frame clones here, not all; method: immunoSEQ multiplex PCR. In the table there are about 110,000 clones, 94% of which are singletons. Source: peripheral blood, taken 28 days after the second AZD1222 dose. These receptors originate from an adult who received the AZD1222 COVID-19 vaccine.

The V call is TRBV5-1, the J call TRBJ1-4, with D unclear. CDR3 length: 15 amino acids. The germline V and J ends were trimmed by 5 bases and 0 bases, with 11 bases remaining between them. CDR1 is SGHRS and CDR2 is YFSETQ in the germline V gene. The CDR3 loop reads CASRVRDSTNEKLFF. CDR3 coding DNA: TGCGCCAGCAGGGTTCGGGATTCAACTAATGAAAAACTGTTTTTT.

The chain is built from TRBV2 and TRBJ1-1; D not resolved. V was clipped by 4 bases and J by 5 bases, with 17 bases between them. This CDR3 spans 15 amino acids. Germline-derived CDR1 and CDR2 are SNHLY and FYNNEI. DNA of the CDR3: TGTGCCAGCAGTGCAAAGGGCGGTGGAGGGACTGAAGCTTTCTTT. Translated, it gives CASSAKGGGGTEAFF.

The chain uses TRBV19 and TRBJ1-5; tentatively, D is TRBD1 (5 bases). The CDR3 length is 16 residues. With 3 bases removed from V and 3 bases from J, the gap between germline ends came to 15 bases. CDR1 is LNHDA and CDR2 is SQIVND in the germline V gene (reference sequence). In DNA, the CDR3 is TGTGCCAGTAGTATGGGCCGGGGGGGTTTCAATCAGCCCCAGCATTTT. Translation: CASSMGRGGFNQPQHF.

This rearrangement joins TRBV4-1 to TRBJ1-2; 8 positions match TRBD1. Trimming cost V 2 bases and J 0 bases; bases outside gene matches: 8. The CDR3 covers 17 residues. Germline-derived CDR1 and CDR2 are MGHRA and YSYEKL. The CDR3, as DNA: TGCGCCAGCAGCCAACCCGGACAGGGCTCAGCTAACTATGGCTACACCTTC. It is translated as CASSQPGQGSANYGYTF.

The chain joins TRBV6-1 to TRBJ2-7; D may correspond to TRBD1 or TRBD2 (5 bases each). The germline V and J ends were trimmed by 3 bases and 2 bases, with 11 bases remaining between them. The CDR3 runs to 14 residues. The germline gives CDR1 MNHNS, CDR2 SASEGT. The CDR3 spells CASSESGRTYEQYF. The CDR3 coding sequence is TGTGCCAGCAGTGAGTCGGGACGGACCTACGAGCAGTACTTC.

This clone was picked up one time. The chain joins TRBV2 to TRBJ2-4; no firm D call. With 0 bases removed from V and 0 bases from J, the gap between germline ends came to 9 bases. The germline V gene has CDR1 SNHLY and CDR2 FYNNEI. The CDR3 has 16 residues. The CDR3 spells CASSEALSLAKNIQYF. CDR3 nucleotides: TGTGCCAGCAGTGAAGCGCTGAGCCTAGCCAAAAACATTCAGTACTTC.

The CDR3 DNA follows: TGTGCCAGCAGCGTAGGCCGGGACGCGGGGGGGCGCACAGATACGCAGTATTTT. As protein: CASSVGRDAGGRTDTQYF. V is TRBV9 and J is TRBJ2-3; 9 positions agree with TRBD2. Looked up from germline, CDR1 is SGDLS and CDR2 is YYNGEE. CDR3 size: 18 residues. The trim removed 0 bases at V and 1 base at J, leaving 9 bases unmatched.

The chain employs TRBV5-4 and TRBJ2-6; no definite D call. CDR3 length equals 16 residues. The germline CDR1 and CDR2 sequences are SGHNT and YYREEE (reference sequence). Trimming cost V 3 bases and J 0 bases, with 10 bases left between them. As DNA, the CDR3 is TGTGCCAGCAGCTCGGAAGGCTTCTCTGGGGCCAACGTCCTGACTTTC. It yields the protein CASSSEGFSGANVLTF.

This clone was recorded once. The chain employs TRBV6-5 and TRBJ1-1; a possible D gene is TRBD1 (5 bases). This CDR3 is 15 amino acids long. Germline V CDR1 and CDR2: MNHEY, SVGAGI. Trimming left V 7 bases short and J 0 bases short, with 15 bases between. Here the CDR3 reads CASNGRGAMNTEAFF. The CDR3 DNA reads as TGTGCCAGCAACGGGAGGGGCGCAATGAACACTGAAGCTTTCTTT.

In the case of this clone: The junction shows a germline mismatch at one end, possibly a read error. The V gene is TRBV2, the J gene TRBJ2-7; 9 bases map to TRBD1. Germline V lookup: CDR1 SNHLY, CDR2 FYNNEI. The CDR3 has 11 residues. The CDR3 region has the DNA TGTGCCAGCATAGACAGGGGGAACTTGCACTTC. It codes for CASIDRGNLHF.

This chain joins TRBV12-3 or TRBV12-4 and TRBJ1-1, with D maybe TRBD1 (6 bases). The CDR3 is made up of 13 amino acids. Trimming removed 10 bases at V and 5 bases at J, with 17 bases between. The CDR3 loop reads CATDSGVGTEAFF. In nucleotides, the CDR3 is TGTGCCACCGACTCAGGGGTCGGGACTGAAGCTTTCTTT.

The rearrangement links TRBV5-1 to TRBJ2-3; perhaps TRBD2 as D (6 bases). The CDR3 has 16 amino acids. Deletions cut 4 bases from V and 6 bases from J, with 21 bases between. From germline, CDR1 is SGHRS and CDR2 YFSETQ. This chain's CDR3 is CASSPNTAGTSDTQYF. The CDR3 DNA reads as TGCGCCAGCAGCCCAAACACGGCGGGAACCAGTGATACGCAGTATTTT.

The chain employs TRBV19 and TRBJ1-1, with TRBD1 matching over 7 bases. The V and J ends lost 1 base and 5 bases, in that order; junction bases with no gene match: 13. Germline CDR1 reads LNHDA; CDR2 reads SQIVND (reference sequence). The CDR3 covers 17 residues. DNA of the CDR3: TGTGCCAGTAGTATAGGGGTTAGAGGGGGCTCGGTAACTGAAGCTTTCTTT. This gives the protein CASSIGVRGGSVTEAFF.

The chain combines TRBV13 with TRBJ1-1; 7 positions agree with TRBD1. The CDR3 is 16 amino acids. V shed 5 bases, J shed 5 bases, and the junction held 14 bases outside the gene matches. Germline CDR1 reads PRHDT; CDR2 reads FYEKMQ (reference sequence). CDR3 in amino acids: CASSTSEEGAQTEAFF. The CDR3 DNA is TGTGCCAGCAGCACGAGTGAGGAGGGGGCGCAAACTGAAGCTTTCTTT.

The V and J genes are TRBV12-3 or TRBV12-4 and TRBJ1-2; D is unclear. Deletions cut 1 base from V and 5 bases from J, with 8 bases between. This CDR3 comprises 13 residues. CDR3 loop: CASSLEPAYGYTF. In nucleotides, the CDR3 is TGTGCCAGCAGTTTAGAACCAGCTTATGGCTACACCTTC.

The chain uses TRBV7-6 and TRBJ2-2; 9 bases line up with TRBD1. CDR3 length: 14 amino acids. The germline gives CDR1 SGHVS, CDR2 FNYEAQ. V lost 5 bases, J lost 7 bases, and 5 bases stayed unmatched. The CDR3 nucleotides read TGTGCCAGCAGCCAACAGGGGGCTAACGGGGAGCTGTTTTTT. Its translation is CASSQQGANGELFF.

This rearrangement joins TRBV30 to TRBJ2-7; a possible D gene is TRBD1 (6 bases). This CDR3 spans 15 amino acids. The V gene lost 0 bases and the J gene lost 0 bases, with 12 bases spanning the gap. Germline V gives CDR1 GTSNPN, CDR2 SVGIG (reference sequence). The CDR3 DNA reads TGTGCCTGGAGTGTACGGACAGCAAGCTCCTACGAGCAGTACTTC. It specifies CAWSVRTASSYEQYF. Together with reference TRBV30 and TRBJ2-7, the CDR3 gives the full variable domain: SQTIHQWPATLVQPVGSPLSLECTVEGTSNPNLYWYRQAAGRGLQLLFYSVGIGQISSEVPQNLSASRPQDRQFILSSKKLLLSDSGFYLCAWSVRTASSYEQYFGPGTRLTVT.

The J gene is TRBJ1-5, the V gene TRBV6-5, with D tentatively TRBD1 (5 bases). CDR1 MNHEY and CDR2 SVGAGI come from the germline V gene. V was shortened by 0 bases and J by 7 bases, with 13 bases between the two germline ends. This CDR3 contains 15 residues. The CDR3 sequence: CASSYSGRDGQPQHF. The CDR3 region has the DNA TGTGCCAGCAGTTACTCCGGCAGGGATGGCCAGCCCCAGCATTTT.

V is TRBV2 and J is TRBJ1-1; no definite D call. The CDR3 length is 11 residues. V dropped 1 base and J dropped 7 bases, with 4 bases sitting between them. From germline, CDR1 is SNHLY and CDR2 FYNNEI. The CDR3 loop is CASSEVREAFF. CDR3 bases: TGTGCCAGCAGTGAAGTGCGTGAAGCTTTCTTT.

The chain has TRBV6-5 and TRBJ2-7, with TRBD2 as a possible D gene (6 bases). The CDR3 is made up of 15 amino acids. The germline V gene encodes CDR1 MNHEY and CDR2 SVGAGI. The V gene lost 0 bases and the J gene lost 1 base, with 10 bases spanning the gap. This CDR3 reads CASSYSDGTSYEQYF. The CDR3 nucleotides are TGTGCCAGCAGTTACTCGGACGGGACTTCCTACGAGCAGTACTTC.

This sequence joins TRBV10-1 and TRBJ1-1, with TRBD1 as a possible D gene (5 bases). This CDR3 has 13 residues. Germline CDR1 reads WNHNN; CDR2 reads SYGVQD (reference sequence). Trimming shortened V by 7 bases and J by 2 bases, and 11 bases separated the two germline ends. CDR3 DNA: TGCGCCAGCACCCCAGACAGAAACACTGAAGCTTTCTTT. Translating gives CASTPDRNTEAFF.

The V and J genes are TRBV27 and TRBJ2-4; no firm D call. The germline gives CDR1 MNHEY, CDR2 SMNVEV (reference sequence). This CDR3 spans 16 amino acids. V was pared by 0 bases and J by 1 base, with 10 bases between. The DNA of the CDR3 is TGTGCCAGCAGTTTATCTTCTTTCGGGGCCAAAAACATTCAGTACTTC. It is translated as CASSLSSFGAKNIQYF.

In this sample, this clone turned up once. The V call is TRBV2, the J call TRBJ2-7; D perhaps matches TRBD1 (5 bases). V lost 7 bases to trimming and J lost 3 bases, with 19 bases between them. Germline lookup yields CDR1 SNHLY and CDR2 FYNNEI. The CDR3 is made up of 15 amino acids. The CDR3 loop reads CASNLERSGNYEQYF. The CDR3, as DNA: TGTGCCAGCAACCTGGAAAGATCAGGGAACTACGAGCAGTACTTC.